One sample yielded the 10 T cell receptor beta chains listed below, sequenced in a study of identical twins. One entry per CDR3 protein results from TCRdb running MiXCR on the 5' RACE reads. The data show roughly 490,000 distinct CDR3 sequences, approximately 15% seen once. These data were likewise used in another study, on yellow fever vaccine responses in identical twins.

Material for sequencing was CD4+ T cells sorted from blood. Receptors were obtained from a woman between 18 and 29 years old in good health.

J is TRBJ2-7 and V is TRBV6-2 or TRBV6-3; possibly TRBD2 for D (6 bases). Germline loops: CDR1 MNHEY, CDR2 SVGEGT. The CDR3 spans 13 residues. The V and J ends lost 6 bases and 6 bases respectively, with 15 bases between them. In DNA, the CDR3 is TGTGCCAGCAGCTTGACTAGGCAGCGCGAGCAGTACTTC. Translated: CASSLTRQREQYF.

This clonotype was seen a few times. The genes are TRBV20-1 and TRBJ2-4; 8 bases align to TRBD1. Trimming removed 3 bases from V and 1 base from J; junction bases left unmatched: 5. Germline lookup yields CDR1 DFQATT and CDR2 SNEGSKA (reference sequence). The CDR3 has 15 residues. In nucleotides, the CDR3 is TGCAGTGCTAGGGACAGGGTGTTTGCCAAAAACATTCAGTACTTC. It specifies CSARDRVFAKNIQYF.

To note about this clonotype: Germline is not matched at one junction end, which may reflect a read error. The gene calls are TRBV6-2 or TRBV6-3 and TRBJ2-7, with D possibly being TRBD1 (5 bases). The germline V gene encodes CDR1 MNHEY and CDR2 SVGEGT. The CDR3 consists of 13 residues. DNA for the CDR3: TGTGCCAGCAGTTACGGGGCCACCTATGAGCAGTACTTC. Its translation is CASSYGATYEQYF.

This chain uses TRBV24-1 with TRBJ2-2; D perhaps matches TRBD1 (5 bases). The CDR3 sequence is 16 residues long. Germline CDR1 reads KGHDR; CDR2 reads SFDVKD. The V and J ends lost 4 bases and 1 base respectively, with 12 bases between them. The CDR3 DNA reads TGTGCCACCAGTGAGATACGGCAGGGGAACACCGGGGAGCTGTTTTTT. Its protein product is CATSEIRQGNTGELFF.

The chain has TRBV5-1 and TRBJ2-5; 10 positions match TRBD1. Germline V gene sequence: CDR1 SGHRS, CDR2 YFSETQ. The CDR3 is 16 amino acids. Losses at the gene ends were 4 bases for V and 1 base for J; bases not matched to a gene: 7. The CDR3 spells CASSVTGTGVQETQYF. CDR3 DNA sequence: TGCGCCAGCAGCGTAACCGGGACAGGGGTCCAAGAGACCCAGTACTTC.

This clonotype was seen a few times. The chain recombines TRBV16 with TRBJ2-1, with unresolved D. V lost 2 bases and J lost 8, with 4 bases in between. In germline, CDR1 is KGHSY, CDR2 FQNENV. The length of the CDR3 is 11 residues. CDR3 region: CASSQTYEQFF. The CDR3, as DNA: TGTGCCAGCAGCCAAACATATGAGCAGTTCTTC.

This clonotype was seen ten or more times. The chain has TRBV5-1 and TRBJ1-4; 9 bases fit TRBD1. This CDR3 spans 14 amino acids. Germline values: CDR1 SGHRS, CDR2 YFSETQ. V was clipped by 5 bases and J by 5 bases; unmatched bases: 4. Here the CDR3 DNA reads TGCGCCAGCAGTTCCGGGACAGGGAATGAAAAACTGTTTTTT. It specifies CASSSGTGNEKLFF.

The chain joins TRBV15 to TRBJ2-7, with no clear D. This CDR3 region has 15 residues. The V end lost 3 bases, the J end lost 1 base, and 13 bases lay between the germline ends. The germline CDR1 and CDR2 sequences are LNHNV and YYDKDF (reference sequence). In DNA form, the CDR3 reads TGTGCCACCAGCAGTTTTCAGCACGGATCCTACGAGCAGTACTTC. Amino acid sequence: CATSSFQHGSYEQYF.

This clonotype was seen only a few times. CDR3 sequence reads: CASSLPGREQFF. Written as DNA, the CDR3 is TGTGCCAGCAGCTTACCGGGACGAGAGCAGTTCTTC. The gene calls are TRBV9 and TRBJ2-1; D tentatively reads TRBD1 or TRBD2 (5 bases each). CDR1 is SGDLS and CDR2 is YYNGEE in the germline V gene. The CDR3 runs 12 residues. V was cut by 4 bases and J by 10 bases, with 12 bases left in between.

Only a few counts were recorded for this clonotype. V gene TRBV7-2 combines with J gene TRBJ1-2; unclear D gene. The V end was cut by 5 bases, the J end by 2 bases, with 18 bases between. CDR3 length equals 16 residues. CDR1 is SGHTA, CDR2 FQGNSA, per germline. The CDR3 spells CASSPSGQALNYGYTF. CDR3 bases: TGTGCCAGCAGCCCCTCGGGCCAAGCCCTAAACTATGGCTACACCTTC.